This T cell receptor (beta chain) comes out of a study of technical replicates of blood from a handful of donors. Only in-frame clones appear in the TCRdb table, and some are missing; sequencing was by immunoSEQ multiplex PCR. The sample contains around 76,000 clones, over 95% of which appear only once. CDR3 length: 15 amino acids. J lost 4 bases, V lost 1 base, and 5 bases had no gene match. Germline CDR1 is LGHNA and CDR2 is YSLEER. This rearrangement joins TRBV4-3 to TRBJ1-2; 8 bases agree with TRBD1. Sequenced input: T cells isolated from PBMCs. The receptor comes from a human donor in good health. The CDR3 loop is CASSQGMTGVYGYTF. In DNA, the CDR3 is TGCGCCAGCAGCCAAGGGATGACAGGGGTCTATGGCTACACCTTC.